This TCR beta chain was sequenced for a study of blood T cell repertoires in COVID-19. About the research overall: T cells, B-cell-depleted T cells, or PBMCs provided the cDNA or gDNA that served as material.

Original data processing: Nucleated cell counts were estimated from reference gene primer amplification. Some clones are missing from TCRdb's copy, which holds only in-frame ones; the method was immunoSEQ multiplex PCR. V and J calls and clone size are those listed in that table; D and trimming were worked out from the DNA. The sample shows 87,000 or so clones, around 86% of them seen only once. The material sequenced was peripheral blood. The clonotype comes from a woman of 80 years or more with acute or convalescent COVID-19.

The CDR3 loop is CASSSRQGWTREQYF. DNA of the CDR3: TGTGCCAGCAGTTCCCGACAGGGGTGGACGCGCGAGCAGTACTTC. The rearrangement joins TRBV27 to TRBJ2-7; 8 nucleotides agree with TRBD1. This CDR3 contains 15 residues. Germline CDR1 reads MNHEY; CDR2 reads SMNVEV (reference sequence). V trimming: 4 bases; J trimming: 6 bases; junction bases outside the gene matches: 11.